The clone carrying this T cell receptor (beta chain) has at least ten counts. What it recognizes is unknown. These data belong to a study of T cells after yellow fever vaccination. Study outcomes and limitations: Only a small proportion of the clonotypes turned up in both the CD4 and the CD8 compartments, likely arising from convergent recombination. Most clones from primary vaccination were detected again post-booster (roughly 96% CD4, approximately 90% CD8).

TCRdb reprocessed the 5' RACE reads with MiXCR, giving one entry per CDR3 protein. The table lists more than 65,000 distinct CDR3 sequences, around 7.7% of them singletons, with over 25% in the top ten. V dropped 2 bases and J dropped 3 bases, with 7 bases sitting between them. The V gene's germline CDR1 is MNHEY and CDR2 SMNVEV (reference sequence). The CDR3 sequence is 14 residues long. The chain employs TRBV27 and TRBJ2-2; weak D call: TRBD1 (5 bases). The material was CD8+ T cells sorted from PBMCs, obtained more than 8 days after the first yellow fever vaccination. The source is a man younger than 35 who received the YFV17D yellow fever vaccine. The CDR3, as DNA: TGTGCCAGCAGTTTACAGGGCCACACCGGGGAGCTGTTTTTT. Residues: CASSLQGHTGELFF.